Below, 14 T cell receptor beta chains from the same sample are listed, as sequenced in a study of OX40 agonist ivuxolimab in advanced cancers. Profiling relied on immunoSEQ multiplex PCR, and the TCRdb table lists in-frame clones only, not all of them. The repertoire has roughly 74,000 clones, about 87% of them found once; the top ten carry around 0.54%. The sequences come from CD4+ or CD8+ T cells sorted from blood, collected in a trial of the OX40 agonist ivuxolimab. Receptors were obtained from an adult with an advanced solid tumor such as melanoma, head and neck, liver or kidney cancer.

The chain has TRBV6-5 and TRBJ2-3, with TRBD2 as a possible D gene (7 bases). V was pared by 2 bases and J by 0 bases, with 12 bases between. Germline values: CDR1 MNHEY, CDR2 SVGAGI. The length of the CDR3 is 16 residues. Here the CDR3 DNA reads TGTGCCAGCAGTTACCGGGCGGGGGCTAGCACAGATACGCAGTATTTT. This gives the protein CASSYRAGASTDTQYF.

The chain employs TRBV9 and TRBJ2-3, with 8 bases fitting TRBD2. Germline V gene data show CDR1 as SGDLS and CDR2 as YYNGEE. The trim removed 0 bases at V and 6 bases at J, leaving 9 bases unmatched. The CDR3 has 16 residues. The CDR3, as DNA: TGTGCCAGCAGCGTAGATGGAGCGGGGGCGCGGGATACGCAGTATTTT. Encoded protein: CASSVDGAGARDTQYF.

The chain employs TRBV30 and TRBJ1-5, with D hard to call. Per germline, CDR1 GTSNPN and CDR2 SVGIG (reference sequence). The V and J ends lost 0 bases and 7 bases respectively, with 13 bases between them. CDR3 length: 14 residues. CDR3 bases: TGTGCCTGGAGTGTACAGAGGGAACGGCAGCCCCAGCATTTT. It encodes CAWSVQRERQPQHF.

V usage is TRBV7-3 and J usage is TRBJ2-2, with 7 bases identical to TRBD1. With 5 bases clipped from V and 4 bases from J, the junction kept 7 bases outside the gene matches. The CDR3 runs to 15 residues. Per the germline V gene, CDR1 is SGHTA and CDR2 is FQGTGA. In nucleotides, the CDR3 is TGTGCCAGCAGCAAAGGGGGCCTAAGCACCGGGGAGCTGTTTTTT. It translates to CASSKGGLSTGELFF.

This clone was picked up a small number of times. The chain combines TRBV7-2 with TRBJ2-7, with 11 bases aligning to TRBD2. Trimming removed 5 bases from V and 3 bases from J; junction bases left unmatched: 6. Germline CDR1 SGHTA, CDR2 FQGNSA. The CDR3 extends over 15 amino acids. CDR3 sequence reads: CASSRVGLADYEQYF. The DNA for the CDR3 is TGTGCCAGCAGCCGCGTGGGACTAGCGGACTACGAGCAGTACTTC.

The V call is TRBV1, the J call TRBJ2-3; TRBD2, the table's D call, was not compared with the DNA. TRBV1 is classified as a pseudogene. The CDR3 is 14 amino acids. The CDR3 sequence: CTSSHPTRGDTQYF. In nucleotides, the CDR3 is TGCACCAGCAGCCATCCGACTAGGGGAGATACGCAGTATTTT.

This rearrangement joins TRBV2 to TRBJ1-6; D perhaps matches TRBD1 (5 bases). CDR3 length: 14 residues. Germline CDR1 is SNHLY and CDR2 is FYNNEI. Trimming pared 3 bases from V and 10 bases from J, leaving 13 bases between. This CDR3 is CASSDRGNRSPLHF. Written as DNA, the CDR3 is TGTGCCAGCAGTGACCGGGGGAATAGATCACCCCTCCACTTT.

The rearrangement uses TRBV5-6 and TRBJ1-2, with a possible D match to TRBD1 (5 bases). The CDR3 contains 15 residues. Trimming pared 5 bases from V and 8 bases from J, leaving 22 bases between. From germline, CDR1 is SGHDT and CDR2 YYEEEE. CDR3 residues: CASRSVSQGTWGYTF. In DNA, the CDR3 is TGTGCCAGCAGGTCCGTATCGCAGGGCACTTGGGGCTACACCTTC.

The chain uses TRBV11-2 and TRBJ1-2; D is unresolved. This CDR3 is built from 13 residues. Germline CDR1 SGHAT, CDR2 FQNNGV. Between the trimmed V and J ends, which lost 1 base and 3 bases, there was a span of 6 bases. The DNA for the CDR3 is TGTGCCAGCAGCTTAGGTCGGGACTATGGCTACACCTTC. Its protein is CASSLGRDYGYTF.

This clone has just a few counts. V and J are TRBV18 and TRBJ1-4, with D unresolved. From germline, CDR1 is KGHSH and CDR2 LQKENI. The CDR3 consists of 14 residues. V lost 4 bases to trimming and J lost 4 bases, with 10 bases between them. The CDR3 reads CASSQRHGNEKLFF. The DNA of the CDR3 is TGTGCCAGCTCACAAAGACACGGTAATGAAAAACTGTTTTTT. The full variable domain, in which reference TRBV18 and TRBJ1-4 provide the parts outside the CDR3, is NAGVMQNPRHLVRRRGQEARLRCSPMKGHSHVYWYRQLPEEGLKFMVYLQKENIIDESGMPKERFSAEFPKEGPSILRIQQVVRGDSAAYFCASSQRHGNEKLFFGSGTQLSVL.

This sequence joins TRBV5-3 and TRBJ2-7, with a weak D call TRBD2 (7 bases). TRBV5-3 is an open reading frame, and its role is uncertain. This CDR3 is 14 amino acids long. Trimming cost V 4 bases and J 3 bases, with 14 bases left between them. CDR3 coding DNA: TGTGCCAGAAGCCTACAGGGAGGGTACTACGAGCAGTACTTC. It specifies CARSLQGGYYEQYF.

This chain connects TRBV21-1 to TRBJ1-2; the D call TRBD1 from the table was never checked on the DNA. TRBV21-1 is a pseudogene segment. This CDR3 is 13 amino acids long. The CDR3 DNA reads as TGTGCCAGCAGCAATAGGACAGCCTATGGCTACACCTTC. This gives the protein CASSNRTAYGYTF.

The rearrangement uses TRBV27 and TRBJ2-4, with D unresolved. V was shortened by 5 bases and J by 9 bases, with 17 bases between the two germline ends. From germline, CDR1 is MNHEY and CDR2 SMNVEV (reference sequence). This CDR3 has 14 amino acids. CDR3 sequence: CASSPPGPGRIQYF. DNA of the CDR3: TGTGCCAGCAGTCCCCCCGGCCCCGGGCGCATTCAGTACTTC.

CDR3 region: CASSSNGGQGSFYEQYF. The CDR3 DNA follows: TGTGCCAGCAGTTCGAACGGGGGACAGGGGTCATTCTACGAGCAGTACTTC. The chain recombines TRBV28 with TRBJ2-7; 10 bases fit TRBD1. The CDR3 consists of 17 residues. V lost 4 bases to trimming and J lost 3 bases; unmatched junction nucleotides: 12. Germline CDR1 and CDR2: MDHEN and SYDVKM. The full variable domain, with the rest looked up from reference TRBV28 and TRBJ2-7, is DVKVTQSSRYLVKRTGEKVFLECVQDMDHENMFWYRQDPGLGLRLIYFSYDVKMKEKGDIPEGYSVSREKKERFSLILESASTNQTSMYLCASSSNGGQGSFYEQYFGPGTRLTVT.